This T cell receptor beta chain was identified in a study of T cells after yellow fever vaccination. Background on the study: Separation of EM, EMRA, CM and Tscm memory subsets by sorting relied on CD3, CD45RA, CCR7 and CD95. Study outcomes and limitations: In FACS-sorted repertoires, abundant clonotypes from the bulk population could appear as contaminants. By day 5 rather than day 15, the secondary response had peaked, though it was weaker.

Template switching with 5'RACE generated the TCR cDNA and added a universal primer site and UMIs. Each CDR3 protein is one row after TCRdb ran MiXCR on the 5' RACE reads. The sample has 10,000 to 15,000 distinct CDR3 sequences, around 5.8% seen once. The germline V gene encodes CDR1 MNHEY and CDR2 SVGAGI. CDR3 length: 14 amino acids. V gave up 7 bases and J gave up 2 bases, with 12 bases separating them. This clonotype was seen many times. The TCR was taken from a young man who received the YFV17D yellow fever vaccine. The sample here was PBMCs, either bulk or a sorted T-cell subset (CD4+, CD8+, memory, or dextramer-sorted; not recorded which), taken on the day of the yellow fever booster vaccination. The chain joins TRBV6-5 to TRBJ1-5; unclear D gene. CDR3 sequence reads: CASNRVRGNQPQHF. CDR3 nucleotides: TGTGCCAGCAATAGGGTCCGTGGCAATCAGCCCCAGCATTTT.